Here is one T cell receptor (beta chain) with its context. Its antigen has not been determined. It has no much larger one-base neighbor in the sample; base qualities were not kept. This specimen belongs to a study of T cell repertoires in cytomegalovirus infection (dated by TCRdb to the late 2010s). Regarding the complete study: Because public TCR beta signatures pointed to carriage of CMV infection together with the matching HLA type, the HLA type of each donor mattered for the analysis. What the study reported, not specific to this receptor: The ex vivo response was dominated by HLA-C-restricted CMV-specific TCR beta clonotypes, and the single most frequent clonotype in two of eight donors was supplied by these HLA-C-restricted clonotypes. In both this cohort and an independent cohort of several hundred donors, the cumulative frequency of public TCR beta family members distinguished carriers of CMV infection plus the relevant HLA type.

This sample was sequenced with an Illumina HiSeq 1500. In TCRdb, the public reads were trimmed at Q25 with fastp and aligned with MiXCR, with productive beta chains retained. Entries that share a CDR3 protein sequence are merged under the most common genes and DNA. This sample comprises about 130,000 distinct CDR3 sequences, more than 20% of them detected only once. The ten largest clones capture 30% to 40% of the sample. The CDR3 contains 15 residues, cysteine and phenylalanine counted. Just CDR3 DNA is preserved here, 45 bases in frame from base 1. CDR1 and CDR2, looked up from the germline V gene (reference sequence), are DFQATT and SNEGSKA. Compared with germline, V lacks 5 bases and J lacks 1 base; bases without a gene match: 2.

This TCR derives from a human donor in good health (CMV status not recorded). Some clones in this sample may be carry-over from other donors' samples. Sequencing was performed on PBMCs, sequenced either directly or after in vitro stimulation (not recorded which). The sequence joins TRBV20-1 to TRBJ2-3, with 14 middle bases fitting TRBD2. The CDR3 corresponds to CSAGTSGSRTDTQYF. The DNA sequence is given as TGCAGTGCTGGGACTAGCGGGAGCCGCACAGATACGCAGTATTTT.